This T cell receptor (beta chain) was captured by sequencing in a study of T cell responses to AZD1222 COVID-19 vaccine (dated by TCRdb to about 2021). About the full investigation: AZD1222 recipients with second doses at about 4 weeks or about 12 weeks were pooled, because spike-specific TCR depth and breadth did not differ between schedules. Enrollment into the trials was organized by age into subgroups of 18-55, 56-69 and 70-plus years, and those subgroups contained roughly 150, 30 and 60 TCR-sequenced participants, respectively. TCR sequencing covered 230 to 250 trial participants: some 210 given two doses of AZD1222 and 26 given two doses of MenACWY control vaccine.

As regards this clone: Its specific antigen is unknown. Per-base qualities were not stored, and no clone one base away is much larger.

The CDR3 regions of human TCRbeta chains were analyzed by immunosequencing. Processing in the source paper ran as follows. TCRs in the repertoires were matched against a reference library of SARS-CoV-2-specific TCRs that had been generated with the MIRA antigen-specificity platform. Breadth was defined as the fraction of unique TCRs that were SARS-CoV-2-associated. Depth was defined as the fraction of total T cells that were SARS-CoV-2-associated. Using the MIRA data, every spike-specific TCR was mapped to the spike region that the TCR reacted to and assigned to either a CD4 or a CD8 class. Log10-transformed breadth and depth values were compared by one-way ANOVA with Sidak's multiple comparisons tests. The source is immuneACCESS, and TCRdb retained only in-frame sequences with V and J called. Part of the clones is not carried over; for the studies checked, unresolved V genes explain less than half of this, and the remainder is unexplained. D and trimming were read from the DNA, whereas the V and J calls and clone size are those reported in that table. The sample data list more than 95,000 clones, and 91% of these were observed just once. The ten largest clones take up about 50% of the sample.

Results and caveats for the whole study, not just this receptor: Reportedly, close to half of the unique spike-specific TCRs recognized epitopes lying outside the regions that are mutated in the B.1.351 and B.1.1.7 variants. The 56-69-year group was small, and its depth increase did not reach significance, likely because of low power. Participants were mostly white British, with more females than males. The authors suggested clonal diversity may have been underestimated. Conclusions about previously exposed vaccinees are limited because only five or six AZD1222 recipients were SARS-CoV-2 seropositive at baseline. Because no day 14 peak-response samples were available, the repertoires could be characterized only after the peak T cell response. Vaccine-associated CD4 TCRs spanned the whole spike protein, with dominant responses in regions 160-218 and 743-854. A significant rise in spike-specific TCR breadth and depth was observed after two AZD1222 doses relative to day 0 and relative to MenACWY recipients.

This sample's time point label indicates: baseline before first vaccination. The vaccinee samples were drawn from two UK trials, COV001 and COV002, one of which was a single-blind randomized controlled phase 2/3 trial testing AZD1222 (ChAdOx1 nCoV-19) in healthy adults. For TCRbeta chain sequencing, PBMC samples were collected from trial participants at day 0 and at day 28 after the second dose. The TCR sequence derives from an adult in good health. The specimen comprised peripheral blood, sampled on day 0 of AZD1222 vaccination.

The DNA sequence follows: TGTGCCAGCAGTCCAAACGACAGGGCCATACGGGTGAACACTGAAGCTTTCTTT. This is translated as CASSPNDRAIRVNTEAFF. The chain couples TRBV6-6 to TRBJ1-1; 7 nucleotides in the junction match TRBD1. CDR1 and CDR2 are read off the germline V gene (reference sequence) as MNHNY and SVGAGI. The CDR3 covers 18 residues, taking in both the cysteine and the phenylalanine. Only the CDR3 DNA is retained, 54 bases long and in frame from the first base. After removal of 5 bases from V and 0 bases from J, the junction retains 15 bases not matched to a gene.